The 9 T cell receptor beta chains listed next were all sequenced from one sample in a study of blood T cell repertoires in COVID-19. Sequenced by immunoSEQ multiplex PCR; TCRdb stores in-frame clones only, minus some. This table has 150,000 to 200,000 clones, more than 85% appearing once. The sequencing sample was made of peripheral blood. The receptors derive from a man younger than 35 with acute or convalescent COVID-19.

This clone was detected only a few times. The same CDR3 can be traced to other DNA sequences in this sample. V gene TRBV4-1 combines with J gene TRBJ1-5, with D possibly matching TRBD1 (5 bases). Germline assignment: CDR1 MGHRA and CDR2 YSYEKL. This CDR3 has 13 amino acids. The V end was cut by 6 bases, the J end by 7 bases, with 13 bases between. The CDR3 nucleotides are TGCGCCAGCAGTCCTGGGGGGAACCAGCCCCAGCATTTT. Protein: CASSPGGNQPQHF.

The chain is built from TRBV7-9 and TRBJ2-1; 7 nucleotides line up with TRBD1. The ends lost 0 bases at V and 1 base at J; junction bases unmatched: 6. CDR1 and CDR2 from the germline V gene are SEHNR and FQNEAQ (reference sequence). The CDR3 is 17 amino acids. The chain's CDR3 is CASSLALVTGSYNEQFF. Written as DNA, the CDR3 is TGTGCCAGCAGCTTAGCGCTTGTGACAGGGTCCTACAATGAGCAGTTCTTC.

The gene calls are TRBV2 and TRBJ1-2, with 7 bases matching TRBD1. The V segment lost 10 bases and the J segment 2 bases; nucleotides outside the gene matches: 7. The CDR3 runs to 13 residues. Germline-derived CDR1 and CDR2 are SNHLY and FYNNEI. The CDR3 DNA is TGTGCCATCGGGACAGCTGAAAACTATGGCTACACCTTC. Its translation: CAIGTAENYGYTF.

V gene TRBV19 combines with J gene TRBJ2-1, with 8 bases fitting TRBD1. CDR3 length: 12 residues. Losses at the gene ends were 8 bases for V and 6 bases for J; bases not matched to a gene: 3. Germline V CDR1 and CDR2: LNHDA, SQIVND (reference sequence). CDR3 sequence (DNA): TGTGCCAGTTGTGACAGGGGCAATGAGCAGTTCTTC. Its protein product is CASCDRGNEQFF.

This rearrangement joins TRBV14 to TRBJ1-1; weak D call: TRBD1 (5 bases). Germline CDR1 and CDR2: SGHDN and FVKESK. There are 16 residues in the CDR3. Trimming cost V 3 bases and J 5 bases, with 19 bases left between them. The CDR3 bases are TGTGCCAGCAGCCATGCGGGGGACGGGGCGCGGACTGAAGCTTTCTTT. Translated: CASSHAGDGARTEAFF.

The chain employs TRBV7-2 and TRBJ2-1; D unclear. The CDR3 covers 12 residues. Deletions cut 0 bases from V and 9 bases from J, with 6 bases between. Germline-derived CDR1 and CDR2 are SGHTA and FQGNSA. The CDR3 sequence is CASSLAAGEQFF. In DNA form, the CDR3 reads TGTGCCAGCAGCTTAGCGGCTGGTGAGCAGTTCTTC.

V usage is TRBV4-1 and J usage is TRBJ1-4, with a possible D match to TRBD1 (6 bases). The length of the CDR3 is 14 residues. The V gene lost 6 bases and the J gene lost 5 bases, with 13 bases spanning the gap. Germline CDR1 is MGHRA and CDR2 is YSYEKL. CDR3 region: CASRSTGPNEKLFF. CDR3 bases: TGCGCCAGCAGGTCCACAGGGCCGAATGAAAAACTGTTTTTT.

This chain connects TRBV11-1 to TRBJ1-6, with D possibly being TRBD1 (5 bases). Germline lookup yields CDR1 SGHAT and CDR2 FQDESV (reference sequence). This CDR3 has 15 residues. CDR3 protein: CVQGGLYSYNSPLHF. CDR3 DNA sequence: TGTGTTCAGGGAGGACTCTACTCCTATAATTCACCCCTCCACTTT. The complete variable domain, with remaining parts taken from reference TRBV11-1 and TRBJ1-6, reads EAEVAQSPRYKITEKSQAVAFWCDPISGHATLYWYRQILGQGPELLVQFQDESVVDDSQLPKDRFSAERLKGVDSTLKIQPAELGDSAMYLCVQGGLYSYNSPLHFGNGTRLTVT.

This chain joins TRBV28 and TRBJ1-6; 7 nucleotides agree with TRBD1. After removal of 6 bases from V and 7 bases from J, the junction contained 9 bases not matched to a gene. CDR3 length: 15 amino acids. Germline-derived CDR1 and CDR2 are MDHEN and SYDVKM. In DNA, the CDR3 is TGTGCCAGCAGCACGAGGGGGCTAGGGAATTCACCCCTCCACTTT. Translation gives CASSTRGLGNSPLHF. The variable domain in full, completed from reference TRBV28 and TRBJ1-6, reads DVKVTQSSRYLVKRTGEKVFLECVQDMDHENMFWYRQDPGLGLRLIYFSYDVKMKEKGDIPEGYSVSREKKERFSLILESASTNQTSMYLCASSTRGLGNSPLHFGNGTRLTVT.